The rows below give T cell receptor beta chains drawn from one sample of a study of blood T cells in healthy people across ages. TCRdb itself ran the 5' RACE reads through MiXCR, one entry per CDR3 protein. The profile shows 500,000 to 550,000 distinct CDR3 sequences, 20% to 30% of them singletons. This sample also appeared in a second study, on T cells of mothers and their children.

Material: blood. These receptors were taken from a boy younger than 18 in good health. The CDR3 runs from the conserved cysteine through the conserved F or W. D genes are given only for firm matches. Expanded clones get a size class; other rows say once, few or many, or leave the size out.

V gene	clone size	J gene	D gene	CDR3 protein	CDR3 DNA
TRBV20-1	few	TRBJ2-7	TRBD1	CSAREPGQGWYYEQYF	TGCAGTGCTCGCGAGCCCGGACAGGGGTGGTACTACGAGCAGTACTTC
TRBV7-9	.	TRBJ2-5	TRBD2	CASSLAGLAGGLQETQYF	TGTGCCAGCAGCTTAGCGGGACTAGCGGGGGGACTTCAAGAGACCCAGTACTTC
TRBV7-6	.	TRBJ2-7	.	CASSLGVISYEQYF	TGTGCCAGCAGCTTAGGGGTGATCTCATACGAGCAGTACTTC
TRBV4-1	few	TRBJ2-1	TRBD2	CASSQKGAGVINEQFF	TGCGCCAGCAGCCAAAAGGGAGCGGGAGTTATCAATGAGCAGTTCTTC
TRBV29-1	many	TRBJ2-5	TRBD2	CSVAAGALETQYF	TGCAGCGTAGCAGCGGGAGCTTTGGAGACCCAGTACTTC
TRBV29-1	.	TRBJ2-1	.	CSGSSYNEQFF	TGCAGCGGCTCAAGCTACAATGAGCAGTTCTTC
TRBV7-8	few	TRBJ1-2	.	CASSPDLNVNYGYTF	TGTGCCAGCAGTCCAGACCTCAACGTTAACTATGGCTACACCTTC
TRBV5-6	.	TRBJ2-7	TRBD1	CASSLIPGGPSYEQYF	TGTGCCAGCAGCTTGATCCCAGGGGGCCCCTCCTACGAGCAGTACTTC
TRBV28	few	TRBJ2-3	.	CASSLIGHTDTQYF	TGTGCCAGCAGTTTAATCGGTCACACAGATACGCAGTATTTT
TRBV20-1	few	TRBJ1-1	.	CSARSSRYRDSEPYTEAFF	TGCAGTGCTAGATCCTCCCGTTACAGGGACTCGGAACCTTACACTGAAGCTTTCTTT
TRBV7-2	few	TRBJ1-2	.	CASSPRVVVVSANYGYTF	TGTGCCAGCAGCCCACGTGTGGTGGTGGTCTCAGCTAACTATGGCTACACCTTC
TRBV29-1	.	TRBJ2-1	TRBD2	CSSVGVLGGREYNEQFF	TGCAGTTCAGTGGGAGTCCTGGGCGGGAGGGAGTACAATGAGCAGTTCTTC
TRBV10-3	.	TRBJ1-4	.	CAIRGATNEKPFF	TGTGCCATACGCGGCGCAACTAATGAAAAACCGTTTTTT
TRBV5-1	.	TRBJ1-2	.	CASSFGIGGDYGYTF	TGCGCCAGCAGCTTTGGTATAGGGGGAGACTATGGCTACACCTTC
TRBV29-1	few	TRBJ2-7	.	CSVEGGYENEQYF	TGCAGCGTTGAAGGAGGGTACGAGAACGAGCAGTACTTC
TRBV28	.	TRBJ2-5	TRBD1	CASSTGKETQYF	TGTGCCAGTTCGACAGGGAAAGAGACCCAGTACTTC
TRBV4-2	few	TRBJ2-1	TRBD2	CASSQDHSLAGDYNEQFF	TGTGCCAGCAGCCAAGATCACTCTCTGGCGGGAGACTACAATGAGCAGTTCTTC
TRBV29-1	few	TRBJ1-2	TRBD1	CSVESWVRGAGTGLPNYGYTF	TGCAGCGTTGAAAGTTGGGTCCGTGGGGCCGGGACAGGGCTTCCTAACTATGGCTACACCTTC
TRBV11-1	few	TRBJ2-3	.	CASSPDRSGDTQYF	TGTGCCAGCAGCCCCGACAGGTCCGGAGATACGCAGTATTTT
TRBV27	few	TRBJ2-5	.	CASRPWVDETQYF	TGTGCCAGCAGACCCTGGGTCGATGAGACCCAGTACTTC
TRBV7-2	many	TRBJ2-5	.	CASSAVEGVGETQYF	TGTGCCAGCAGTGCCGTGGAGGGGGTCGGAGAGACCCAGTACTTC
TRBV14	.	TRBJ2-7	.	CASSQDLRGGPSPGSPYEQYF	TGTGCCAGCAGCCAAGATCTTAGGGGCGGACCCTCGCCGGGGTCTCCCTACGAGCAGTACTTC
TRBV7-9	few	TRBJ1-4	.	CASSFRASTGAEKLFF	TGTGCCAGCAGCTTTAGGGCCTCAACCGGAGCTGAAAAACTGTTTTTT
TRBV28	.	TRBJ2-7	.	CASSLCPGYEQYF	TGTGCCAGCAGTTTATGCCCCGGCTACGAGCAGTACTTC
TRBV7-9	.	TRBJ2-7	.	CASGSVWGSYEQYF	TGTGCCAGCGGGTCCGTGTGGGGATCTTACGAGCAGTACTTC
TRBV9	few	TRBJ2-2	TRBD2	CASTGLESPRGELFF	TGTGCCAGCACCGGACTAGAGTCCCCACGCGGGGAGCTGTTTTTT